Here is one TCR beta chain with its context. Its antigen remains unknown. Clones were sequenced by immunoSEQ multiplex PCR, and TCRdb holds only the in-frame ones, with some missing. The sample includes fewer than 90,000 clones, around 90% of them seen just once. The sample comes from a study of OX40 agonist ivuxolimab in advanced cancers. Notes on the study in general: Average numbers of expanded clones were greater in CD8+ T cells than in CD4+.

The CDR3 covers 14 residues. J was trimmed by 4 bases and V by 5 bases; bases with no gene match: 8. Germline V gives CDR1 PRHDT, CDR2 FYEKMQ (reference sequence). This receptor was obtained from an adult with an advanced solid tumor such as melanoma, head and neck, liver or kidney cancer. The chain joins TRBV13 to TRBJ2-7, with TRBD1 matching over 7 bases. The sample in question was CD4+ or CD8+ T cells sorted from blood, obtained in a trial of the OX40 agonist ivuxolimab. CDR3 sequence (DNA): TGTGCCAGCAGCCCTCGACAGGGTTCATACGAGCAGTACTTC. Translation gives CASSPRQGSYEQYF.